Each of the 31 T cell receptor beta chains below was sequenced from the same sample in a study of blood T cell repertoires in COVID-19. Here immunoSEQ multiplex PCR was the method, and the copy in TCRdb shows in-frame clones only, minus some. The table lists more than 45,000 clones, 90% to 95% of them singletons. Sequenced: peripheral blood. These receptors were obtained from a woman older than 75 with acute or convalescent COVID-19.

The V gene is TRBV7-2, the J gene TRBJ2-3; 7 bases fit TRBD2. Trimming cost V 6 bases and J 2 bases; bases outside gene matches: 17. Germline CDR1 reads SGHTA; CDR2 reads FQGNSA. The CDR3 loop spans 18 amino acids. The CDR3 sequence is CASSPSPLRGDLTDTQYF. For the CDR3, the DNA is TGTGCCAGCAGTCCCTCCCCCTTACGGGGGGACCTCACAGATACGCAGTATTTT.

The rearrangement joins TRBV29-1 to TRBJ2-4; TRBD1 matches 7 bases. This CDR3 has 20 amino acids. V lost 6 bases to trimming and J lost 0 bases; unmatched junction nucleotides: 23. Per germline, CDR1 SQVTM and CDR2 ANQGSEA. The CDR3 spells CSVPNRWGTAERIAKNIQYF. The CDR3 DNA sequence: TGCAGCGTGCCCAACAGGTGGGGGACAGCCGAACGGATAGCCAAAAACATTCAGTACTTC.

The V call is TRBV24-1, the J call TRBJ2-1; 9 positions match TRBD1. The CDR3 totals 17 residues. Unmatched junction bases numbered 12, after V lost 3 bases and J lost 7 bases. Germline V gene sequence: CDR1 KGHDR, CDR2 SFDVKD. CDR3 protein: CATSDGGGDRAGNEQFF. The CDR3, as DNA: TGTGCCACCAGTGATGGAGGCGGGGACAGGGCAGGGAATGAGCAGTTCTTC.

This clone has just one count. The chain links TRBV6-5 to TRBJ2-4; perhaps TRBD2 as D (5 bases). CDR3 length: 15 amino acids. CDR1 and CDR2 (germline): MNHEY, SVGAGI. Trimming shortened V by 7 bases and J by 0 bases, and 13 bases separated the two germline ends. This CDR3 reads CASIEGSVAKNIQYF. CDR3 bases: TGTGCCAGCATAGAAGGGAGTGTAGCCAAAAACATTCAGTACTTC.

The chain joins TRBV2 to TRBJ2-1; unclear D gene. V was clipped by 2 bases and J by 8 bases, with 16 bases between them. The CDR3 totals 15 residues. CDR1 and CDR2 from the germline V gene are SNHLY and FYNNEI. As DNA, the CDR3 is TGTGCCAGCAGTGAAACTCGCGGCTCCTATGATGAGCAGTTCTTC. The encoded protein is CASSETRGSYDEQFF.

The chain is built from TRBV9 and TRBJ2-2; D remains ambiguous. CDR1 and CDR2 (germline): SGDLS, YYNGEE. The V and J ends lost 4 bases and 3 bases respectively, with 16 bases between them. The CDR3 has 16 amino acids. The CDR3 region is CASSPPGRKDTGELFF. CDR3 nucleotides: TGTGCCAGCAGCCCCCCCGGCAGGAAAGACACCGGGGAGCTGTTTTTT.

This sequence joins TRBV18 and TRBJ1-2; D uncertain. The CDR3 is made up of 14 amino acids. Trimming took 2 bases from V and 4 from J, leaving 11 bases between them. The germline CDR1 and CDR2 sequences are KGHSH and LQKENI. CDR3 nucleotide sequence: TGTGCCAGCTCACCAACCTACGAGATCTATGGCTACACCTTC. Its translation is CASSPTYEIYGYTF.

This chain connects TRBV4-1 to TRBJ1-4, with 8 bases lining up with TRBD1. V lost 7 bases to trimming and J lost 0 bases; unmatched junction nucleotides: 1. The CDR3 is 14 amino acids. From germline, CDR1 is MGHRA and CDR2 YSYEKL. CDR3 nucleotide sequence: TGCGCCAGCAAACAGGGGGCAACTAATGAAAAACTGTTTTTT. This codes for CASKQGATNEKLFF.

The J gene is TRBJ2-7, the V gene TRBV30; 11 positions match TRBD2. The CDR3 extends over 15 amino acids. Germline lookup yields CDR1 GTSNPN and CDR2 SVGIG (reference sequence). J was trimmed by 5 bases and V by 0 bases; bases with no gene match: 6. CDR3 nucleotides: TGTGCCTGGAGTGTACAACTAGCGGGAGCCGACGAGCAGTACTTC. Amino acid sequence: CAWSVQLAGADEQYF.

A single count supports this clone. The genes are TRBV27 and TRBJ1-6; 8 bases align to TRBD1. The J segment lost 9 bases and the V segment lost 4 bases, leaving 8 bases of the junction unmatched. Germline V gene sequence: CDR1 MNHEY, CDR2 SMNVEV (reference sequence). The length of the CDR3 is 15 residues. Here the CDR3 reads CASSSPRQGTSPLHF. CDR3 DNA sequence: TGTGCCAGCAGTTCTCCGAGACAGGGGACTTCACCCCTCCACTTT.

The chain recombines TRBV4-2 with TRBJ2-5; 8 nucleotides line up with TRBD1. The CDR3 is 15 amino acids. CDR1 and CDR2 from the germline V gene are LGHNA and YNFKEQ. After removal of 4 bases from V and 2 bases from J, the junction contained 6 bases not matched to a gene. The CDR3 coding sequence is TGTGCCAGCAGCCCAATCGGACAGGGACAAGAGACCCAGTACTTC. Translated, it gives CASSPIGQGQETQYF.

The chain couples TRBV4-2 to TRBJ2-7, with D perhaps matching TRBD1 (6 bases). V shed 0 bases and J shed 3 bases, with 12 bases lying between them. The CDR3 totals 15 residues. Germline V lookup: CDR1 LGHNA, CDR2 YNFKEQ. CDR3 sequence reads: CASSQDETGLYEQYF. The DNA of the CDR3 is TGTGCCAGCAGCCAAGATGAGACAGGTCTCTACGAGCAGTACTTC.

The rearrangement uses TRBV7-2 and TRBJ2-7; D perhaps matches TRBD1 (6 bases). CDR3 size: 14 residues. V dropped 5 bases and J dropped 2 bases, with 13 bases sitting between them. CDR1 SGHTA and CDR2 FQGNSA come from the germline V gene. CDR3 sequence reads: CASSPRGFPYEQYF. Here the CDR3 DNA reads TGTGCCAGCAGCCCCAGGGGTTTCCCCTACGAGCAGTACTTC.

This sequence joins TRBV19 and TRBJ2-7, with 11 bases identical to TRBD1. This CDR3 is built from 15 residues. The trim removed 6 bases at V and 7 bases at J, leaving 11 bases unmatched. Germline assignment: CDR1 LNHDA and CDR2 SQIVND (reference sequence). The CDR3 region is CASRYGQGADWEQYF. The CDR3 DNA is TGTGCCAGTAGATATGGACAGGGGGCCGATTGGGAGCAGTACTTC.

This clone is a singleton in its sample. The J gene is TRBJ1-6, the V gene TRBV19; a possible D gene is TRBD1 (5 bases). In germline, CDR1 is LNHDA, CDR2 SQIVND (reference sequence). The CDR3 contains 16 residues. Trimming stripped 8 bases from V and 7 bases from J, with 21 bases between. In nucleotides, the CDR3 is TGTGCCAGTCGTGGCGGGGCGGCCGGCTTGAATTCACCCCTCCACTTT. Its translation is CASRGGAAGLNSPLHF.

This chain connects TRBV7-9 to TRBJ1-4; TRBD1 matches at 8 bases. The CDR3 covers 15 residues. Germline V lookup: CDR1 SEHNR, CDR2 FQNEAQ (reference sequence). V lost 3 bases and J lost 4; bases outside the gene matches: 4. The CDR3: CASSLGTGLNEKLFF. The CDR3 DNA follows: TGTGCCAGCAGCTTGGGGACAGGCCTTAATGAAAAACTGTTTTTT.

Only one count was recorded for this clone. This chain uses TRBV6-5 with TRBJ2-5; the match to TRBD1 covers 7 bases. Per germline, CDR1 MNHEY and CDR2 SVGAGI. CDR3 size: 13 residues. J was trimmed by 5 bases and V by 5 bases; bases with no gene match: 5. In nucleotides, the CDR3 is TGTGCCAGCAGTCGACAGGGTGAGGAGACCCAGTACTTC. Translation: CASSRQGEETQYF.

This chain links TRBV7-9 with TRBJ2-1, with TRBD2 matching 8 bases. Germline V gene data show CDR1 as SEHNR and CDR2 as FQNEAQ (reference sequence). The CDR3 extends over 15 amino acids. V gave up 7 bases and J gave up 8 bases; unmatched junction bases: 13. The CDR3 region is CASTHGSGSFDEQFF. The CDR3 coding sequence is TGTGCCAGCACCCACGGGAGCGGGAGTTTTGATGAGCAGTTCTTC.

The chain recombines TRBV7-9 with TRBJ2-7; TRBD1 matches at 10 bases. Germline CDR1 SEHNR, CDR2 FQNEAQ (reference sequence). V lost 5 bases, J lost 7 bases, and 8 bases stayed unmatched. CDR3 length: 14 residues. In DNA form, the CDR3 reads TGTGCCAGCAGCCCAGGGACAGGGGACCGGGAGCAGTACTTC. Translating gives CASSPGTGDREQYF.

The chain joins TRBV7-9 to TRBJ2-7; 9 nucleotides agree with TRBD1. Germline CDR1 SEHNR, CDR2 FQNEAQ (reference sequence). CDR3 size: 15 residues. V lost 2 bases, J lost 4 bases, and 6 bases stayed unmatched. CDR3 sequence (DNA): TGTGCCAGCAGCTTAATGGGACAGGGTACTTACGAGCAGTACTTC. It yields the protein CASSLMGQGTYEQYF.

The chain couples TRBV5-1 to TRBJ1-1; D ambiguous. This CDR3 spans 13 amino acids. CDR1 and CDR2 from the germline V gene are SGHRS and YFSETQ. Trimming cost V 4 bases and J 3 bases, with 10 bases left between them. The CDR3 DNA is TGCGCCAGCAGCCTGACTGCCCACACTGAAGCTTTCTTT. The encoded protein is CASSLTAHTEAFF.

The rearrangement joins TRBV5-4 to TRBJ2-3, with 7 bases aligning to TRBD2. This CDR3 is 15 amino acids long. Germline V gene sequence: CDR1 SGHNT, CDR2 YYREEE (reference sequence). V shed 0 bases and J 4 bases; nucleotides not matched to a gene: 5. This chain's CDR3 is CASSLGVTSPDTQYF. The CDR3 region has the DNA TGTGCCAGCAGCTTGGGGGTGACTAGCCCAGATACGCAGTATTTT.

The chain joins TRBV3-1 (or the pseudogene TRBV3-2) to TRBJ2-1; TRBD2 agrees at 13 bases. CDR1 is LGHDT, CDR2 YNNKEL, per germline (reference sequence). The CDR3 consists of 16 residues. The V gene end was trimmed by 4 bases and the J gene end by 6 bases; junction bases not matched to a gene: 6. This CDR3 reads CASSPRTSGSPNEQFF. The DNA for the CDR3 is TGTGCCAGCAGCCCTCGGACTAGCGGGAGTCCCAATGAGCAGTTCTTC.

The chain has TRBV29-1 and TRBJ2-1; 12 bases fit TRBD2. Losses at the gene ends were 4 bases for V and 7 bases for J; bases not matched to a gene: 11. The V gene's germline CDR1 is SQVTM and CDR2 ANQGSEA. The CDR3 is made up of 16 amino acids. Written as DNA, the CDR3 is TGCAGCGTTGTCGAGCTAGCGGGAGGGCCTGGGAATGAGCAGTTCTTC. Protein sequence: CSVVELAGGPGNEQFF.

The genes are TRBV19 and TRBJ1-2; D perhaps matches TRBD1 (5 bases). From germline, CDR1 is LNHDA and CDR2 SQIVND (reference sequence). CDR3 length: 15 amino acids. The V gene lost 5 bases and the J gene lost 6 bases, with 19 bases spanning the gap. The CDR3 region has the DNA TGTGCCAGTAGTCCGTCCTGGAGAACAGGCGATGGCTACACCTTC. Amino acid sequence: CASSPSWRTGDGYTF.

The count of this clone is one. The chain recombines TRBV27 with TRBJ1-6; tentative D call: TRBD1 (6 bases). The CDR3 is 16 residues long. Trimming shortened V by 5 bases and J by 3 bases, and 14 bases separated the two germline ends. Looked up from germline, CDR1 is MNHEY and CDR2 is SMNVEV (reference sequence). CDR3 in amino acids: CASSPRTGIYNSPLHF. The CDR3 region has the DNA TGTGCCAGCAGTCCCAGAACAGGGATCTATAATTCACCCCTCCACTTT.

The chain has TRBV19 and TRBJ2-7; TRBD1 matches 9 bases. Per germline, CDR1 LNHDA and CDR2 SQIVND (reference sequence). This CDR3 has 15 residues. The ends lost 4 bases at V and 3 bases at J; junction bases unmatched: 7. The CDR3 spells CASSRTQGAFYEQYF. Written as DNA, the CDR3 is TGTGCCAGTAGTAGGACACAGGGGGCTTTCTACGAGCAGTACTTC. Full variable domain (rest looked up from reference TRBV19 and TRBJ2-7): DGGITQSPKYLFRKEGQNVTLSCEQNLNHDAMYWYRQDPGQGLRLIYYSQIVNDFQKGDIAEGYSVSREKKESFPLTVTSAQKNPTAFYLCASSRTQGAFYEQYFGPGTRLTVT.

This sequence joins TRBV7-7 and TRBJ2-2, with 12 bases matching TRBD2. Germline V gene data show CDR1 as SSHAT and CDR2 as FNYEAQ (reference sequence). The CDR3 extends over 16 amino acids. Trimming at V came to 5 bases and at J to 3 bases, leaving 4 bases not matched to a gene. The CDR3 protein is CASSKRLAGDTGELFF. CDR3 nucleotides: TGTGCCAGCAGCAAACGACTAGCGGGGGACACCGGGGAGCTGTTTTTT.

The gene calls are TRBV4-3 and TRBJ2-1, with 7 bases that match TRBD2. The CDR3 is 17 amino acids. The V segment lost 0 bases and the J segment 8 bases; nucleotides outside the gene matches: 13. CDR1 is LGHNA, CDR2 YSLEER, per germline. The chain's CDR3 is CASSQDRGLGERDEQFF. CDR3 bases: TGCGCCAGCAGCCAAGATCGAGGACTAGGAGAACGTGATGAGCAGTTCTTC.

The J gene is TRBJ1-5, the V gene TRBV2; D is ambiguous. V dropped 4 bases and J dropped 8 bases, with 9 bases sitting between them. The CDR3 runs 12 residues. The V gene's germline CDR1 is SNHLY and CDR2 FYNNEI. The CDR3 sequence is CASSGVEKPQHF. The CDR3 DNA follows: TGTGCCAGCAGTGGGGTGGAGAAGCCCCAGCATTTT.

This clone was picked up one time. The chain is built from TRBV5-1 and TRBJ1-2; D is unresolved. CDR1 and CDR2 from the germline V gene are SGHRS and YFSETQ. This CDR3 spans 14 amino acids. V lost 1 base to trimming and J lost 5 bases, with 12 bases between them. The CDR3: CASSLRSDNYGYTF. DNA for the CDR3: TGCGCCAGCAGCTTGAGATCAGATAATTATGGCTACACCTTC.